This is a list of T cell receptor beta chains from one sample in a study of T-cell reconstitution after alpha-beta-depleted transplantation in children. Using its own MiXCR run on the PCR reads, TCRdb lists one record per CDR3 protein. The repertoire holds approximately 1,000,000 distinct CDR3 sequences, with roughly 29% as singletons. Source: PBMCs, mostly from graft donor cells, taken 360 days after TCRalphabeta/CD19-depleted stem cell transplant. All receptors come from a boy less than two years old who had a stem cell transplant for SCID, so the T cells may come from the graft donor. Both conserved end residues are part of each CDR3. The order of the fields is clone size, V gene, D gene, J gene, CDR3 DNA, CDR3 protein. The D gene is left open where the match is weak. Clone sizes are given selectively: once, few, many, or a class where the clone is expanded.

clone size: many; V gene: TRBV20-1; D gene: NA; J gene: TRBJ2-1; CDR3 DNA: TGCAGTGCTAGAGATACGCGGCGCTCCTACAATGAGCAGTTCTTC; CDR3 protein: CSARDTRRSYNEQFF
clone size: NA; V gene: TRBV12-3/TRBV12-4; D gene: NA; J gene: TRBJ1-2; CDR3 DNA: TGTGCCAGCAGTTTAGCGACGGGCTCCTATGGCTACACCTTC; CDR3 protein: CASSLATGSYGYTF
clone size: NA; V gene: TRBV20-1; D gene: NA; J gene: TRBJ1-2; CDR3 DNA: TGCAGTGCTAGACAGGGGACGGTGAATGGCTACACCTTC; CDR3 protein: CSARQGTVNGYTF
clone size: few; V gene: TRBV20-1; D gene: NA; J gene: TRBJ2-7; CDR3 DNA: TGCAGTGCTAGAGGCGGTCCCACTGCCCCCTACGAGCAGTACTTC; CDR3 protein: CSARGGPTAPYEQYF
clone size: many; V gene: TRBV4-1; D gene: NA; J gene: TRBJ1-3; CDR3 DNA: TGCGCCAGCAGCCATCTCCAGGGAAACACCATATATTTT; CDR3 protein: CASSHLQGNTIYF
clone size: NA; V gene: TRBV28; D gene: NA; J gene: TRBJ2-3; CDR3 DNA: TGTGCCAGCAGTTTAGGCCCCGGTGTCAGGGGAACAGATACGCAGTATTTT; CDR3 protein: CASSLGPGVRGTDTQYF
clone size: many; V gene: TRBV12-3/TRBV12-4; D gene: NA; J gene: TRBJ2-3; CDR3 DNA: TGTGCCAGCAGTTTAGGTCAGGTCACAGATACGCAGTATTTT; CDR3 protein: CASSLGQVTDTQYF
clone size: few; V gene: TRBV5-5; D gene: NA; J gene: TRBJ2-1; CDR3 DNA: TGTGCCAGCAGCTTGTTTGAGAATGAGCAGTTCTTC; CDR3 protein: CASSLFENEQFF
clone size: NA; V gene: TRBV5-1; D gene: NA; J gene: TRBJ2-7; CDR3 DNA: TGCGCCAGCAGCTCACCGGGACCCTTCTACGAGCAGTACTTC; CDR3 protein: CASSSPGPFYEQYF
clone size: few; V gene: TRBV4-1; D gene: TRBD1; J gene: TRBJ2-1; CDR3 DNA: TGCGCCAGCACCAGAAGACAGGGGGGGCCCTACAATGAGCAGTTCTTC; CDR3 protein: CASTRRQGGPYNEQFF
clone size: few; V gene: TRBV6-2/TRBV6-3; D gene: TRBD1; J gene: TRBJ2-3; CDR3 DNA: TGTGCCAGCAGTTACTCGGAGGACAGGGGGAGTACAGATACGCAGTATTTT; CDR3 protein: CASSYSEDRGSTDTQYF
clone size: few; V gene: TRBV28; D gene: NA; J gene: TRBJ2-1; CDR3 DNA: TGTGCCAGCTACGAGGCGGCGGGGTCGTCCTACAATGAGCAGTTCTTC; CDR3 protein: CASYEAAGSSYNEQFF
clone size: few; V gene: TRBV5-1; D gene: NA; J gene: TRBJ2-4; CDR3 DNA: TGCGCCAGCAGCTTGGGACACAGAAGAGCCAAAAACATTCAGTACTTC; CDR3 protein: CASSLGHRRAKNIQYF
clone size: many; V gene: TRBV20-1; D gene: NA; J gene: TRBJ2-1; CDR3 DNA: TGCAGTGCTAGGGACTACAATGAGCAGTTCTTC; CDR3 protein: CSARDYNEQFF
clone size: NA; V gene: TRBV12-3/TRBV12-4; D gene: NA; J gene: TRBJ2-3; CDR3 DNA: TGTGCCAGCAGTTTCCCCGGGAAAAGCACAGATACGCAGTATTTT; CDR3 protein: CASSFPGKSTDTQYF
clone size: NA; V gene: TRBV20-1; D gene: NA; J gene: TRBJ1-5; CDR3 DNA: TGCAGTGCTAGAGAACAGGGGCCCCAGCATTTT; CDR3 protein: CSAREQGPQHF
clone size: NA; V gene: TRBV5-1; D gene: TRBD1; J gene: TRBJ1-1; CDR3 DNA: TGCGCCAGCAGCGCCCAGAAGGGACAGGGGAACACTGAAGCTTTCTTT; CDR3 protein: CASSAQKGQGNTEAFF
clone size: NA; V gene: TRBV7-8; D gene: NA; J gene: TRBJ1-1; CDR3 DNA: TGTGCCAGCAGCTTTAGGGACCTGAACACTGAAGCTTTCTTT; CDR3 protein: CASSFRDLNTEAFF
clone size: once; V gene: TRBV7-9; D gene: TRBD1; J gene: TRBJ2-5; CDR3 DNA: TGTGCCAGCAGCTCCGGGACAGGGGGATCCCAAGAGACCCAGTACTTC; CDR3 protein: CASSSGTGGSQETQYF
clone size: NA; V gene: TRBV10-3; D gene: NA; J gene: TRBJ2-5; CDR3 DNA: TGTGCCTCCCGATTGGGGCAGAAGCAAGAGACCCAGTACTTC; CDR3 protein: CASRLGQKQETQYF
clone size: many; V gene: TRBV2; D gene: NA; J gene: TRBJ2-3; CDR3 DNA: TGTGCCAGCAGTGTGGGTGGGGAAACAGATACGCAGTATTTT; CDR3 protein: CASSVGGETDTQYF